The rows below give T cell receptor beta chains drawn from one sample of a study of blood T cell repertoires in COVID-19. TCRdb's table, derived via immunoSEQ multiplex PCR, lists solely in-frame clones and lacks some. The repertoire holds 250,000 to 350,000 clones, with about 87% as singletons. Sequencing input: PBMCs or T cells enriched from blood (not recorded which). The receptor set was obtained from a woman aged 45-59 years who had recovered from COVID-19. CDR3s include the opening cysteine and the closing phenylalanine or tryptophan. Fields, in order: CDR3 length, V gene, J gene, CDR3 protein.

length: 16; V: TRBV30; J: TRBJ2-5; CDR3: CAWRAGTSGAQETQYF
length: 14; V: TRBV25-1; J: TRBJ1-4; CDR3: CASSSLEGNEKLFF
length: 14; V: TRBV11-2; J: TRBJ2-1; CDR3: CASSLSGSNNEQFF
length: 16; V: TRBV21-1; J: TRBJ1-3; CDR3: CASSLQGSQRGNTIYF
length: 14; V: TRBV6-1; J: TRBJ2-2; CDR3: CASSEGTSIGELFF
length: 13; V: TRBV30; J: TRBJ1-1; CDR3: CAWSVQTKSEAFF
length: 16; V: TRBV7-2; J: TRBJ1-1; CDR3: CASSPWTGGLGTEAFF
length: 13; V: TRBV5-4; J: TRBJ1-1; CDR3: CASSLGGQGEAFF
length: 17; V: TRBV19; J: TRBJ2-6; CDR3: CASSSMTGISGANVLTF
length: 15; V: TRBV4-3; J: TRBJ2-3; CDR3: CASSQGPSGTDTQYF
length: 15; V: TRBV7-9; J: TRBJ1-6; CDR3: CASSLGSVYNSPLHF
length: 17; V: TRBV19; J: TRBJ1-3; CDR3: CASSKSAPRSSGNTIYF
length: 14; V: TRBV30; J: TRBJ2-5; CDR3: CAWSSGGGGETQYF
length: 16; V: TRBV7-3; J: TRBJ2-2; CDR3: CASRRPGTGGPGELFF
length: 15; V: TRBV19; J: TRBJ2-3; CDR3: CASSTSFGRTDTQYF
length: 14; V: TRBV5-1; J: TRBJ2-7; CDR3: CASSFDRGSHEQYF
length: 16; V: TRBV27; J: TRBJ1-4; CDR3: CASSSTPGSMDEKLFF
length: 16; V: TRBV6-5; J: TRBJ2-7; CDR3: CASSYGTGQRGGAQYF
length: 14; V: TRBV18; J: TRBJ1-1; CDR3: CASSGTGGLTEAFF
length: 15; V: TRBV7-2; J: TRBJ2-2; CDR3: CASSLVGGLTGELFF
length: 14; V: TRBV7-2; J: TRBJ1-1; CDR3: CASSPAQGFAEAFF
length: 18; V: TRBV28; J: TRBJ1-3; CDR3: CASSLSGQGVGSGNTIYF
length: 15; V: TRBV7-3; J: TRBJ2-1; CDR3: CASSLRQGSIDEQFF
length: 15; V: TRBV7-2; J: TRBJ2-2; CDR3: CASSSGQLRAGELFF
length: 15; V: TRBV7-2; J: TRBJ2-7; CDR3: CASSEGLAGTYEQYF
length: 14; V: TRBV7-3; J: TRBJ2-3; CDR3: CASSSTRLADTQYF
length: 15; V: TRBV10-3; J: TRBJ2-3; CDR3: CAISTTSVGTDTQYF
length: 15; V: TRBV5-1; J: TRBJ1-3; CDR3: CASSSDSEGGNTIYF
length: 14; V: TRBV24-1; J: TRBJ1-2; CDR3: CATSEKTVNYGYTF
length: 16; V: TRBV11-2; J: TRBJ2-7; CDR3: CASSLEGGGPSYEQYF
length: 13; V: TRBV27; J: TRBJ1-2; CDR3: CASSFRGGYGYTF
length: 17; V: TRBV11-3; J: TRBJ2-3; CDR3: CASSLDLAGGVTDTQYF
length: 15; V: TRBV28; J: TRBJ1-1; CDR3: CASSLAGPENTEAFF
length: 16; V: TRBV6-6; J: TRBJ2-7; CDR3: CASSRLSSGRNYEQYF
length: 18; V: TRBV6-2/TRBV6-3; J: TRBJ2-7; CDR3: CASSYSNGQGFSSYEQYF
length: 14; V: TRBV19; J: TRBJ1-5; CDR3: CASNSRGGNQPQHF
length: 14; V: TRBV19; J: TRBJ1-1; CDR3: CASSTNTVNTEAFF
length: 18; V: TRBV11-2; J: TRBJ2-3; CDR3: CASSFASSGITSTDTQYF
length: 15; V: TRBV30; J: TRBJ2-1; CDR3: CAWNQLGGINFEQFF
length: 15; V: TRBV7-3; J: TRBJ1-1; CDR3: CASSYGTGLNTEAFF
length: 13; V: TRBV27; J: TRBJ1-6; CDR3: CASSLQVNSPLHF
length: 17; V: TRBV28; J: TRBJ1-5; CDR3: CASSEGQAPYSNQPQHF
length: 15; V: TRBV27; J: TRBJ2-1; CDR3: CASSPRTLSYNEQFF
length: 13; V: TRBV2; J: TRBJ1-6; CDR3: CASSETLNSPLHF
length: 16; V: TRBV7-3; J: TRBJ2-5; CDR3: CASSSLGRTVGETQYF
length: 14; V: TRBV3-1/TRBV3-2; J: TRBJ2-5; CDR3: CASTSPAEGETQYF
length: 11; V: TRBV29-1; J: TRBJ1-1; CDR3: CSVDLSRGAFF
length: 15; V: TRBV27; J: TRBJ2-7; CDR3: CASSRTSGSIYEQYF
length: 13; V: TRBV7-2; J: TRBJ1-2; CDR3: CASSYRENYGYTF
length: 16; V: TRBV7-9; J: TRBJ2-5; CDR3: CASSSGLAGYQETQYF
length: 14; V: TRBV6-5; J: TRBJ1-3; CDR3: CATRMGSSGNTIYF
length: 17; V: TRBV28; J: TRBJ2-7; CDR3: CASNPQGTSGRSHEQYF
length: 14; V: TRBV7-2; J: TRBJ1-6; CDR3: CASSLVSFNSPLHF
length: 15; V: TRBV30; J: TRBJ1-4; CDR3: CAWKLVGTPNEKLFF
length: 14; V: TRBV5-4; J: TRBJ2-1; CDR3: CASTDQGRGNEQFF
length: 15; V: TRBV5-1; J: TRBJ1-1; CDR3: CASSWATGENTEAFF
length: 13; V: TRBV19; J: TRBJ1-1; CDR3: CASAGRTNTEAFF
length: 20; V: TRBV4-3; J: TRBJ1-2; CDR3: CASSQERPHRGGRVNYGYTF
length: 16; V: TRBV24-1; J: TRBJ2-1; CDR3: CATSDPGLVGGEEQFF